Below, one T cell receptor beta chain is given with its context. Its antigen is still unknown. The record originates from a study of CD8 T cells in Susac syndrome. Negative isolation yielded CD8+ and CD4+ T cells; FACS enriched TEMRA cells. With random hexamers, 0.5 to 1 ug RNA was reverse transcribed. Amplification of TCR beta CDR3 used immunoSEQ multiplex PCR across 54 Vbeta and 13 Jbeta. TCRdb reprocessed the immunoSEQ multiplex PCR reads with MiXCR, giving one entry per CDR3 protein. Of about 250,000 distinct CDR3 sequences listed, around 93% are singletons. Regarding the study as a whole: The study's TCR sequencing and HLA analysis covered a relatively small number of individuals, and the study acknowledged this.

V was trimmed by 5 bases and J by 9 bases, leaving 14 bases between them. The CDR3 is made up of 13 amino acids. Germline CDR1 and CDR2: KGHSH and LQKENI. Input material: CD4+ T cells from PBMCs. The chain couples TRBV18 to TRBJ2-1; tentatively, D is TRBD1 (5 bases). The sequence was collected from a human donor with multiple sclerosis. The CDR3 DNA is TGTGCCAGCTCAGGGCAAGGAAGGGGTGAGCAGTTCTTC. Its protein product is CASSGQGRGEQFF.